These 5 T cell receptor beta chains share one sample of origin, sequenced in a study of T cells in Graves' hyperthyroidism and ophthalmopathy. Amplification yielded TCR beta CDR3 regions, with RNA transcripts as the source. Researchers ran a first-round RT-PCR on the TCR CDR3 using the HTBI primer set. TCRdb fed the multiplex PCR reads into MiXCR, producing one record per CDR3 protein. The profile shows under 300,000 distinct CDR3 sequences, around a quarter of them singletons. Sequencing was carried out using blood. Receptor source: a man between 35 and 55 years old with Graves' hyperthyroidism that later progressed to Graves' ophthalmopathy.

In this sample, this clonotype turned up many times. CDR3 amino acids: CASSVSGQPNTEAFF. Here the CDR3 DNA reads TGTGCCAGCAGCGTCTCGGGACAGCCGAACACTGAAGCTTTCTTT. The chain joins TRBV5-8 to TRBJ1-1; 7 bases agree with TRBD1. The CDR3 length is 15 residues. Germline lookup yields CDR1 SGHTS and CDR2 YDEGEE. V trimming: 4 bases; J trimming: 1 base; junction bases outside the gene matches: 7.

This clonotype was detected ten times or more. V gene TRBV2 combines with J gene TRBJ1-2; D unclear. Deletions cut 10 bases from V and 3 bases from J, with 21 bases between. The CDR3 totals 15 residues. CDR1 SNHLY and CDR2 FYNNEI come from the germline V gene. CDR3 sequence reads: CATARAAKRDYGYTF. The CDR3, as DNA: TGTGCCACCGCCCGGGCAGCTAAAAGGGACTATGGCTACACCTTC.

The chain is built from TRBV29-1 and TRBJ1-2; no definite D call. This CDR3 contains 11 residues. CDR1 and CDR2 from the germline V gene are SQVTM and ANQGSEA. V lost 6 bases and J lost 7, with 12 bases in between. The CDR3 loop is CSVSEGAGYTF. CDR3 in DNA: TGCAGCGTCAGCGAAGGTGCTGGCTACACCTTC.

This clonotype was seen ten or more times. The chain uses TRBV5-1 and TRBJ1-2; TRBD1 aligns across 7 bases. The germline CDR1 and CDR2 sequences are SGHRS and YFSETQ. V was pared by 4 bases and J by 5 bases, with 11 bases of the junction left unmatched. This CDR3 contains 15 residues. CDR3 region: CASSLTDRRIYGYTF. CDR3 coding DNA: TGCGCCAGCAGCCTGACGGACAGGCGTATTTATGGCTACACCTTC.

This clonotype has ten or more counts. The CDR3 nucleotides read TGCGCCAGCAGCCCCCTGCTGGGTTCGCCTTCTGGCTACACCTTC. It codes for CASSPLLGSPSGYTF. This rearrangement joins TRBV10-1 to TRBJ1-2; D not resolved. Per germline, CDR1 WNHNN and CDR2 SYGVQD (reference sequence). V was clipped by 6 bases and J by 7 bases, with 21 bases between them. The CDR3 runs to 15 residues.